The 27 T cell receptor beta chains below were found in one sample sequenced in a study of human T cells and chemical hapten exposure. Time point indicated: pre-sensitization, week 0. As for treatment: therapeutic diphenylcyclopropenone sensitization with weekly scalp DPC. TCRdb reprocessed the RACE reads with MiXCR, giving one entry per CDR3 protein. The data hold more than 300,000 distinct CDR3 sequences, with 5.5% observed a single time. The specimen was whole blood, collected in connection with sensitization to the hapten diphenylcyclopropenone (DPC). These receptors came from a young woman with alopecia areata. Some clones in this sample may be carry-over from other donors' samples.

This clonotype has ten or more counts. CDR3: CASSPDRGRDTQYF. The CDR3 DNA reads as TGTGCCAGCAGCCCAGACAGGGGGAGAGATACGCAGTATTTT. The rearrangement uses TRBV6-5 and TRBJ2-3, with 9 bases aligning to TRBD1. The germline V gene encodes CDR1 MNHEY and CDR2 SVGAGI. The CDR3 sequence is 14 residues long. The V segment lost 6 bases and the J segment 5 bases; nucleotides outside the gene matches: 6.

This clonotype was seen ten or more times. This chain uses TRBV6-5 with TRBJ2-5; 7 nucleotides agree with TRBD2. J was trimmed by 2 bases and V by 2 bases; bases with no gene match: 8. Germline CDR1 is MNHEY and CDR2 is SVGAGI. The CDR3 is made up of 16 amino acids. Here the CDR3 DNA reads TGTGCCAGCAGTTACATCCCTAGCGGTGATCAAGAGACCCAGTACTTC. Residues: CASSYIPSGDQETQYF.

The CDR3 protein is CASSLAGTGANVLTF. CDR3 DNA: TGTGCCAGCAGTTTAGCTGGGACTGGGGCCAACGTCCTGACTTTC. This chain connects TRBV12-3 or TRBV12-4 to TRBJ2-6, with D uncertain. The CDR3 length is 15 residues. V lost 0 bases, J lost 2 bases, and 5 bases lay in between.

This clonotype was seen more than once but under ten times. The rearrangement uses TRBV6-1 and TRBJ1-2; D not certain. The CDR3 contains 12 residues. Germline-derived CDR1 and CDR2 are MNHNS and SASEGT. The V end was cut by 7 bases, the J end by 7 bases, with 13 bases between. The CDR3, as DNA: TGTGCCAGCACCTACGGGGAGACTGGCTACACCTTC. Translating gives CASTYGETGYTF.

This clonotype appeared a few times. This chain uses TRBV19 with TRBJ2-1; D may be TRBD2 (6 bases). V lost 6 bases and J lost 8, with 20 bases in between. There are 15 residues in the CDR3. Germline V gene sequence: CDR1 LNHDA, CDR2 SQIVND (reference sequence). This chain's CDR3 is CASRNRDSSQDEQFF. In nucleotides, the CDR3 is TGTGCCAGTAGGAACCGGGACTCCTCGCAGGATGAGCAGTTCTTC. The variable domain in full, completed from reference TRBV19 and TRBJ2-1, reads DGGITQSPKYLFRKEGQNVTLSCEQNLNHDAMYWYRQDPGQGLRLIYYSQIVNDFQKGDIAEGYSVSREKKESFPLTVTSAQKNPTAFYLCASRNRDSSQDEQFFGPGTRLTVL.

As to this clonotype: This sequence may be a read error, since a much larger clone differs from it by one base. Likely a read error: the CDR3 ends without its conserved phenylalanine or tryptophan. The rearrangement uses TRBV7-9 and TRBJ2-3; tentatively, D is TRBD1 (6 bases). The CDR3 is 13 residues long. Germline lookup yields CDR1 SEHNR and CDR2 FQNEAQ (reference sequence). Trimming shortened V by 4 bases and J by 2 bases, and 7 bases separated the two germline ends. The CDR3 region has the DNA TGTGCCAGCAGCTGGACAGACACAGATACGCAGTATTTA. This translates into CASSWTDTDTQYL.

V and J are TRBV24-1 and TRBJ2-2; 10 bases are shared with TRBD1. The V and J ends lost 4 bases and 7 bases, in that order; junction bases with no gene match: 8. The CDR3 runs to 16 residues. Germline values: CDR1 KGHDR, CDR2 SFDVKD. The chain's CDR3 is CATSDPTGGFVGELFF. CDR3 nucleotide sequence: TGTGCCACCAGTGACCCGACAGGGGGCTTTGTCGGGGAGCTGTTTTTT.

This clonotype was found a few times. CDR3 residues: CASSSPRPTDRGLGDSQYGYTF. The CDR3, as DNA: TGTGCCAGCAGCTCCCCTCGCCCGACGGACAGGGGGCTAGGGGATTCCCAGTATGGCTACACCTTC. The chain has TRBV11-2 and TRBJ1-2; 11 nucleotides align to TRBD1. J was trimmed by 5 bases and V by 4 bases; bases with no gene match: 27. The CDR3 runs to 22 residues. Germline V CDR1 and CDR2: SGHAT, FQNNGV.

Only a few counts were recorded for this clonotype. The chain carries TRBV6-5 and TRBJ1-6; the D is unclear. In germline, CDR1 is MNHEY, CDR2 SVGAGI. V was cut by 6 bases and J by 9 bases, with 9 bases left in between. There are 12 residues in the CDR3. The CDR3 spells CASSSLFSPLHF. Here the CDR3 DNA reads TGTGCCAGCAGCTCACTCTTTTCACCCCTCCACTTT.

The table lists this clonotype with many counts. The J gene is TRBJ2-4, the V gene TRBV6-2 or TRBV6-3; D unclear. The CDR3 has 12 residues. Trimming cost V 5 bases and J 7 bases, with 9 bases left between them. Germline V gives CDR1 MNHEY, CDR2 SVGEGT. CDR3 nucleotides: TGTGCCAGCAGTAAGATGGGGAACATTCAGTACTTC. It specifies CASSKMGNIQYF.

This clonotype occurred a few times. The DNA for the CDR3 is TGTGCCAGCAGCCGACAGCTAACGAACACTGAAGCTTTCTTT. It encodes CASSRQLTNTEAFF. V is TRBV14 and J is TRBJ1-1; tentatively, D is TRBD1 (5 bases). The CDR3 length is 14 residues. V was clipped by 4 bases and J by 1 base, with 10 bases between them. The germline gives CDR1 SGHDN, CDR2 FVKESK.

In regard to this clonotype: With a much larger clone just one base away, this may be a read error. V usage is TRBV5-6 and J usage is TRBJ1-2; 7 bases match TRBD1. The germline CDR1 and CDR2 sequences are SGHDT and YYEEEE. Unmatched junction bases numbered 7, after V lost 4 bases and J lost 7 bases. This CDR3 has 13 residues. CDR3 protein: CASSRQGSCGYTF. CDR3 DNA sequence: TGTGCCAGCAGCCGACAGGGTAGCTGTGGCTACACCTTC.

This clonotype was seen at least ten times. This chain connects TRBV27 to TRBJ2-3; no firm D call. Germline CDR1 reads MNHEY; CDR2 reads SMNVEV (reference sequence). V lost 6 bases, J lost 2 bases, and 9 bases lay in between. The CDR3 runs 13 residues. CDR3 region: CASRQDLTDTQYF. Written as DNA, the CDR3 is TGTGCCAGCAGGCAGGACCTCACAGATACGCAGTATTTT.

V is TRBV9 and J is TRBJ2-7; a possible D gene is TRBD2 (6 bases). The CDR3 is 15 amino acids. The V end lost 0 bases, the J end lost 7 bases, and 17 bases lay between the germline ends. Looked up from germline, CDR1 is SGDLS and CDR2 is YYNGEE. CDR3 residues: CASSVGGTSAGEQYF. The CDR3 nucleotides read TGTGCCAGCAGCGTAGGAGGGACTTCGGCGGGGGAGCAGTACTTC.

This clonotype has a count of ten or more. The chain combines TRBV29-1 with TRBJ2-1, with 9 bases identical to TRBD1. The germline CDR1 and CDR2 sequences are SQVTM and ANQGSEA. The junction had 12 bases not matched to a gene; V was cut back by 7 bases and J by 2 bases. The CDR3 runs 16 residues. In DNA form, the CDR3 reads TGCAGCGCTAATGGGGACAGGGAAAACCCCTACAATGAGCAGTTCTTC. It translates to CSANGDRENPYNEQFF.

This rearrangement joins TRBV2 to TRBJ1-1, with 8 bases matching TRBD1. V lost 7 bases to trimming and J lost 5 bases; unmatched junction nucleotides: 9. The germline V gene has CDR1 SNHLY and CDR2 FYNNEI. CDR3 size: 14 residues. CDR3 region: CASTGQGFKTEAFF. CDR3 in DNA: TGTGCCAGCACCGGACAGGGATTTAAAACTGAAGCTTTCTTT.

The table lists this clonotype with many counts. CDR3 protein: CSARTENNQPQHF. CDR3 sequence (DNA): TGCAGTGCTCGGACTGAGAACAATCAGCCCCAGCATTTT. The rearrangement uses TRBV20-1 and TRBJ1-5; D is unclear. This CDR3 comprises 13 residues. Germline assignment: CDR1 DFQATT and CDR2 SNEGSKA (reference sequence). V lost 5 bases to trimming and J lost 3 bases, with 11 bases between them.

This rearrangement joins TRBV28 to TRBJ1-5; the D is unclear. The germline V gene has CDR1 MDHEN and CDR2 SYDVKM. This CDR3 contains 16 residues. V lost 5 bases to trimming and J lost 4 bases, with 18 bases between them. CDR3 sequence: CASSPAEGSSNQPQHF. CDR3 nucleotides: TGTGCCAGCAGTCCCGCCGAAGGGTCTTCAAATCAGCCCCAGCATTTT. The full variable domain, in which reference TRBV28 and TRBJ1-5 provide the parts outside the CDR3, is DVKVTQSSRYLVKRTGEKVFLECVQDMDHENMFWYRQDPGLGLRLIYFSYDVKMKEKGDIPEGYSVSREKKERFSLILESASTNQTSMYLCASSPAEGSSNQPQHFGDGTRLSIL.

The CDR3 sequence: CASSFGGHYGYTF. The CDR3 DNA reads TGTGCCAGCAGTTTTGGGGGCCACTATGGCTACACCTTC. The chain carries TRBV12-3 or TRBV12-4 and TRBJ1-2; perhaps TRBD1 as D (6 bases). The CDR3 runs 13 residues. The V gene lost 3 bases and the J gene lost 3 bases, with 8 bases spanning the gap.

This clonotype was seen a few times. The DNA of the CDR3 is TGTGCCAGCAGTCTCGGGACTCGCGGAGGAGAGCAGTTCTTC. This codes for CASSLGTRGGEQFF. This chain links TRBV6-5 with TRBJ2-1; D perhaps matches TRBD2 (6 bases). The CDR3 has 14 residues. Germline assignment: CDR1 MNHEY and CDR2 SVGAGI. Between the trimmed V and J ends, which lost 5 bases and 10 bases, there was a span of 18 bases.

This clonotype was recorded a few times. CDR3 amino acids: CASSYSSKGVGAGGPYIQYF. The CDR3 coding sequence is TGTGCCAGCAGTTACTCGAGTAAGGGCGTCGGGGCGGGGGGCCCATACATTCAGTACTTC. This sequence joins TRBV6-2 or TRBV6-3 and TRBJ2-4, with TRBD2 matching over 8 bases. The germline V gene encodes CDR1 MNHEY and CDR2 SVGEGT. This CDR3 contains 20 residues. Losses at the gene ends were 0 bases for V and 8 bases for J; bases not matched to a gene: 21.

This sequence joins TRBV4-3 and TRBJ1-5; 8 nucleotides align to TRBD1. CDR3 length: 17 amino acids. V was clipped by 0 bases and J by 2 bases; unmatched bases: 6. Germline V gene sequence: CDR1 LGHNA, CDR2 YSLEER. The CDR3 DNA reads as TGCGCCAGCAGCCAAGATGCGTCGGGACAGGGCAATCAGCCCCAGCATTTT. The encoded protein is CASSQDASGQGNQPQHF.

This clonotype was seen many times. The chain is built from TRBV11-2 and TRBJ1-6; 8 nucleotides match TRBD1. Germline values: CDR1 SGHAT, CDR2 FQNNGV. J was trimmed by 10 bases and V by 5 bases; bases with no gene match: 7. The CDR3 spans 14 residues. The CDR3 DNA reads as TGTGCCAGCAGCCCAGGGGGCTCGAGGTCACCCCTCCACTTT. Its protein is CASSPGGSRSPLHF. Using reference TRBV11-2 and TRBJ1-6 for the parts outside the CDR3, the full variable domain is EAGVAQSPRYKIIEKRQSVAFWCNPISGHATLYWYQQILGQGPKLLIQFQNNGVVDDSQLPKDRFSAERLKGVDSTLKIQPAKLEDSAVYLCASSPGGSRSPLHFGNGTRLTVT.

This clonotype was observed many times. This sequence joins TRBV27 and TRBJ2-1; 7 nucleotides line up with TRBD1. Unmatched junction bases numbered 13, after V lost 5 bases and J lost 0 bases. Germline lookup yields CDR1 MNHEY and CDR2 SMNVEV (reference sequence). The CDR3 runs to 18 residues. The CDR3 nucleotides are TGTGCCAGCAGTCGTAGACAGGGCGTATCGAGCTCCTACAATGAGCAGTTCTTC. Its protein product is CASSRRQGVSSSYNEQFF.

This clonotype was observed many times. The chain joins TRBV2 to TRBJ1-5; no clear D gene. Trimming removed 1 base at V and 4 bases at J, with 5 bases between. Germline V gives CDR1 SNHLY, CDR2 FYNNEI. This CDR3 contains 13 residues. The CDR3 sequence is CASSEGQNQPQHF. The CDR3 DNA is TGTGCCAGCAGTGAAGGGCAGAATCAGCCCCAGCATTTT.

This clonotype has ten or more counts. V and J are TRBV3-1 and TRBJ2-1; D is possibly TRBD1 (6 bases). The V gene lost 5 bases and the J gene lost 8 bases, with 13 bases spanning the gap. Germline CDR1 reads LGHDT; CDR2 reads YNNKEL (reference sequence). The CDR3 is 13 amino acids. In DNA, the CDR3 is TGTGCCAGCAGCGGTACAGGGTCGGATGAGCAGTTCTTC. Translation: CASSGTGSDEQFF.

V is TRBV5-1 and J is TRBJ2-3; tentatively, D is TRBD2 (6 bases). The CDR3 consists of 15 residues. The germline V and J ends were trimmed by 6 bases and 4 bases, with 18 bases remaining between them. The V gene's germline CDR1 is SGHRS and CDR2 YFSETQ. This chain's CDR3 is CASTLSSEDADTQYF. Here the CDR3 DNA reads TGCGCCAGCACCTTATCTAGCGAAGACGCAGATACGCAGTATTTT. Complete variable domain (other parts from reference TRBV5-1 and TRBJ2-3): KAGVTQTPRYLIKTRGQQVTLSCSPISGHRSVSWYQQTPGQGLQFLFEYFSETQRNKGNFPGRFSGRQFSNSRSEMNVSTLELGDSALYLCASTLSSEDADTQYFGPGTRLTVL.